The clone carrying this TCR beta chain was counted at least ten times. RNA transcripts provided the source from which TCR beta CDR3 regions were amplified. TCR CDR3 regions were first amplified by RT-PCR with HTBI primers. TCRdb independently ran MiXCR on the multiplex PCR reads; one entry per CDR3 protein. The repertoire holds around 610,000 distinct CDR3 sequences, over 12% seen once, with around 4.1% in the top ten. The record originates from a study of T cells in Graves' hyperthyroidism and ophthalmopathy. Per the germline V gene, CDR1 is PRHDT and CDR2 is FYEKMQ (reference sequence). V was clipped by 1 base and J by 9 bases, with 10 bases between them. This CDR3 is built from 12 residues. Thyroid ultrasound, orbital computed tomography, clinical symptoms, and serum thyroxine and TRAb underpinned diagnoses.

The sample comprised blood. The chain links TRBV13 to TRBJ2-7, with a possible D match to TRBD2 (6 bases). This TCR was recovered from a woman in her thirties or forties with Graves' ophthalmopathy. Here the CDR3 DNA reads TGTGCCAGCAGCTTAGCGGGACTGGTGCAGTACTTC. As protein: CASSLAGLVQYF.